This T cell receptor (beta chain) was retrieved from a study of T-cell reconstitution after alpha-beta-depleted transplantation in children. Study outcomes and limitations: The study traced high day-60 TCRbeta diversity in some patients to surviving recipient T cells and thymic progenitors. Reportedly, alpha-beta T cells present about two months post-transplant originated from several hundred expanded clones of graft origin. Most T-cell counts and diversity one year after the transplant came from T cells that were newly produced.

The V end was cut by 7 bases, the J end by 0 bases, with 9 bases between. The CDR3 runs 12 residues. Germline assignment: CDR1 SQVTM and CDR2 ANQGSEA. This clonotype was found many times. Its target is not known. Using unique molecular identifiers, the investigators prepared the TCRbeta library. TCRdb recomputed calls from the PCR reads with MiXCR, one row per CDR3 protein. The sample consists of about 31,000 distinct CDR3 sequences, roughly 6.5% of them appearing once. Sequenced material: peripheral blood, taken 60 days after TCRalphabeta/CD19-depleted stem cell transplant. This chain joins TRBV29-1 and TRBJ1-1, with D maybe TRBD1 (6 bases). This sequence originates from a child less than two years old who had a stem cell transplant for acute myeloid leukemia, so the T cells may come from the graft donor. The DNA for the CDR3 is TGCAGCGGGACAGAAATGAACACTGAAGCTTTCTTT. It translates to CSGTEMNTEAFF.